These 12 T cell receptor beta chains were all obtained from the same sample, sequenced in a study of cytotoxic CD8 clonotypes in ibrutinib-treated CLL. TCRdb's copy holds only in-frame clones and misses some; the assay was immunoSEQ multiplex PCR. The repertoire consists of some 130,000 clones, with 70% to 90% occurring once and the leading ten covering over 2%. Source: PBMCs, taken after 24 months of ibrutinib treatment. Receptors were obtained from a human donor with chronic lymphocytic leukemia.

The genes are TRBV15 and TRBJ2-5; 12 nucleotides match TRBD2. The CDR3 has 14 amino acids. V shed 5 bases and J 3 bases; nucleotides not matched to a gene: 1. CDR1 is LNHNV and CDR2 is YYDKDF in the germline V gene (reference sequence). CDR3 region: CATSWTSGEETQYF. Written as DNA, the CDR3 is TGTGCCACCAGCTGGACTAGCGGGGAAGAGACCCAGTACTTC.

As DNA, the CDR3 is TGTGCCAGCAGCTCAAACAGCGGGGGCGCGTCCGAGCAGTACTTC. Amino acid sequence: CASSSNSGGASEQYF. The V and J genes are TRBV7-2 and TRBJ2-7; TRBD2 matches 8 bases. The V segment lost 4 bases and the J segment 6 bases; nucleotides outside the gene matches: 11. The germline V gene encodes CDR1 SGHTA and CDR2 FQGNSA. The length of the CDR3 is 15 residues.

J is TRBJ2-4 and V is TRBV19; D not certain. V was cut by 0 bases and J by 0 bases, with 12 bases left in between. The CDR3 totals 17 residues. The V gene's germline CDR1 is LNHDA and CDR2 SQIVND (reference sequence). The CDR3 region has the DNA TGTGCCAGTAGTATAGATGGGCAGGACCTAGCCAAAAACATTCAGTACTTC. Translating it yields CASSIDGQDLAKNIQYF.

This chain connects TRBV18 to TRBJ1-5; possible D gene TRBD1, 5 bases. Germline CDR1 is KGHSH and CDR2 is LQKENI. The CDR3 loop spans 13 amino acids. The germline V and J ends were trimmed by 5 bases and 15 bases, with 20 bases remaining between them. The CDR3 here is CASSDSEGTSLHF. The CDR3 coding sequence is TGTGCCAGCTCAGATTCCGAGGGGACCTCCCTGCATTTT.

The V gene is TRBV14, the J gene TRBJ2-7, with no clear D. The CDR3 runs to 18 residues. V lost 4 bases to trimming and J lost 0 bases, with 22 bases between them. Germline CDR1 is SGHDN and CDR2 is FVKESK. In DNA, the CDR3 is TGTGCCAGCAGCCCCGCCAAGCGTGGGCGCTCTGGCTCCTACGAGCAGTACTTC. Translation: CASSPAKRGRSGSYEQYF.

The chain is built from TRBV7-3 and TRBJ2-1; D remains ambiguous. The CDR3 is 14 amino acids. Germline V lookup: CDR1 SGHTA, CDR2 FQGTGA. Between the trimmed V and J ends, which lost 1 base and 0 bases, there was a span of 4 bases. The CDR3 here is CASSLRGSYNEQFF. CDR3 nucleotide sequence: TGTGCCAGCAGCTTAAGGGGCTCCTACAATGAGCAGTTCTTC.

The chain links TRBV4-3 to TRBJ2-7; TRBD2 aligns across 11 bases. After removal of 1 base from V and 3 bases from J, the junction contained 11 bases not matched to a gene. The CDR3 totals 18 residues. The germline V gene encodes CDR1 LGHNA and CDR2 YSLEER. The CDR3 reads CASSQGLAGLHIDYEQYF. Written as DNA, the CDR3 is TGCGCCAGCAGCCAAGGACTAGCGGGACTACATATTGACTACGAGCAGTACTTC.

This chain joins TRBV18 and TRBJ2-7; 7 positions agree with TRBD2. The CDR3 totals 17 residues. V lost 3 bases and J lost 0; bases outside the gene matches: 11. Germline CDR1 and CDR2: KGHSH and LQKENI. DNA for the CDR3: TGTGCCAGCTCACCCGGGTTGAGTGGCGGGAGCTCCTACGAGCAGTACTTC. This gives the protein CASSPGLSGGSSYEQYF.

DNA of the CDR3: TGTGCCAGCGACGGCAATTGGGGCACAGATACGCAGTATTTT. It is translated as CASDGNWGTDTQYF. V and J are TRBV28 and TRBJ2-3, with D unresolved. Germline CDR1 is MDHEN and CDR2 is SYDVKM. The V end was cut by 8 bases, the J end by 1 base, with 13 bases between. The CDR3 consists of 14 residues. Together with reference TRBV28 and TRBJ2-3, the CDR3 gives the full variable domain: DVKVTQSSRYLVKRTGEKVFLECVQDMDHENMFWYRQDPGLGLRLIYFSYDVKMKEKGDIPEGYSVSREKKERFSLILESASTNQTSMYLCASDGNWGTDTQYFGPGTRLTVL.

The genes are TRBV4-1 and TRBJ2-2, with 13 positions matching TRBD2. The CDR3 consists of 17 residues. The junction had 4 bases not matched to a gene; V was cut back by 5 bases and J by 1 base. Germline loops: CDR1 MGHRA, CDR2 YSYEKL. The CDR3, as DNA: TGCGCCAGCAGCTCGGGACTAGCGGGGAAGAACACCGGGGAGCTGTTTTTT. Protein: CASSSGLAGKNTGELFF.

The gene calls are TRBV6-1 and TRBJ2-1, with 9 bases that match TRBD1. V gave up 3 bases and J gave up 7 bases; unmatched junction bases: 7. From germline, CDR1 is MNHNS and CDR2 SASEGT. The CDR3 is 15 amino acids. The CDR3 loop is CASSEGGQGKNEQFF. CDR3 in DNA: TGTGCCAGCAGTGAGGGTGGACAGGGGAAAAATGAGCAGTTCTTC.

The chain links TRBV7-3 to TRBJ1-2; the match to TRBD1 covers 11 bases. This CDR3 comprises 16 residues. Germline CDR1 reads SGHTA; CDR2 reads FQGTGA. With V trimmed by 5 bases and J by 8 bases, 13 bases remained unmatched. The CDR3 sequence is CASSKEGTGGRGGYTF. The CDR3 DNA reads TGTGCCAGCAGCAAAGAGGGGACAGGGGGAAGGGGCGGCTACACCTTC.